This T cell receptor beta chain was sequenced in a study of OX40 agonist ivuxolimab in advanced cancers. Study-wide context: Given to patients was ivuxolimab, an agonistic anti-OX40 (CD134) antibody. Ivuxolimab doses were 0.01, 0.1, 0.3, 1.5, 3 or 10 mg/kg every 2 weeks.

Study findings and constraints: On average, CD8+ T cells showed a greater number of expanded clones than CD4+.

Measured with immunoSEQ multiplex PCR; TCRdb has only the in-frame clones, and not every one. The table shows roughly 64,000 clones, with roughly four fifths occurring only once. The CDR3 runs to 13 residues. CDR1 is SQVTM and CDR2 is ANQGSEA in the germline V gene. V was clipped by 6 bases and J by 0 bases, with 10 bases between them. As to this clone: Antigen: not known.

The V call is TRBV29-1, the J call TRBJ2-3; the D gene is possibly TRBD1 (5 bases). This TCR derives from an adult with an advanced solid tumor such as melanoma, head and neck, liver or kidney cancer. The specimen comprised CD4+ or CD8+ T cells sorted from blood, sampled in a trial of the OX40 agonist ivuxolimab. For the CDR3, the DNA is TGCAGCGTGGTACAGGCTAGCACAGATACGCAGTATTTT. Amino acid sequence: CSVVQASTDTQYF.